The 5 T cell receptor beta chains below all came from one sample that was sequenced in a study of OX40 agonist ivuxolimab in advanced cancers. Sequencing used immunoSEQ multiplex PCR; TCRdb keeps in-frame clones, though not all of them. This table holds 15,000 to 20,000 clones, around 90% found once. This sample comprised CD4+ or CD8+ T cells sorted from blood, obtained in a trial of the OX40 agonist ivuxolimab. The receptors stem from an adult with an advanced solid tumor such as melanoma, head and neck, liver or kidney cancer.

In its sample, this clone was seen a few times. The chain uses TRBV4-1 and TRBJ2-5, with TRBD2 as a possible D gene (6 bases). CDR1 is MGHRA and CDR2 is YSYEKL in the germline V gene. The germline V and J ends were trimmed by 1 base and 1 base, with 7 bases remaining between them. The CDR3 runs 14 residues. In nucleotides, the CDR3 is TGCGCCAGCAGCCAAGTACTAGCCCAAGAGACCCAGTACTTC. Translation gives CASSQVLAQETQYF.

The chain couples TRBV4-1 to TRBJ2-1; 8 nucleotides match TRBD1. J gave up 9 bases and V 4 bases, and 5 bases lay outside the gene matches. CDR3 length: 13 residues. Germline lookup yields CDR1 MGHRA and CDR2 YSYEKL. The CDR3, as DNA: TGCGCCAGCAGCCCCCACAGGGGGAGTGAGCAGTTCTTC. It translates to CASSPHRGSEQFF.

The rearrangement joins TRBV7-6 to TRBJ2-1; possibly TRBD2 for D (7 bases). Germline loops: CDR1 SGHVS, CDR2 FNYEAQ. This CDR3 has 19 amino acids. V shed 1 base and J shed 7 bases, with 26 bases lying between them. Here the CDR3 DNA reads TGTGCCAGCAGCTTAGTGCACAGGGCGCTAGCGGTCCTAGGTAATGAGCAGTTCTTC. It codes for CASSLVHRALAVLGNEQFF.

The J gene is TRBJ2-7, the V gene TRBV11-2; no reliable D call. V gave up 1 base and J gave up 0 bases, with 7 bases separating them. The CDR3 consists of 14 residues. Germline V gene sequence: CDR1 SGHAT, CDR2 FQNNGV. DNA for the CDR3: TGTGCCAGCAGCTTAGTGGTCAGCTCCTACGAGCAGTACTTC. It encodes CASSLVVSSYEQYF. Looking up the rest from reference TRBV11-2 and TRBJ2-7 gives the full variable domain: EAGVAQSPRYKIIEKRQSVAFWCNPISGHATLYWYQQILGQGPKLLIQFQNNGVVDDSQLPKDRFSAERLKGVDSTLKIQPAKLEDSAVYLCASSLVVSSYEQYFGPGTRLTVT.

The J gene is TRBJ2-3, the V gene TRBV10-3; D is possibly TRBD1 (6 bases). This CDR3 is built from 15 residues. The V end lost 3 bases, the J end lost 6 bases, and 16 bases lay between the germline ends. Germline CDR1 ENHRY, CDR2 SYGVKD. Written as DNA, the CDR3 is TGTGCCATCAGTGAAGGGGGAGAAACCACGGATACGCAGTATTTT. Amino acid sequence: CAISEGGETTDTQYF.